The 32 T cell receptor beta chains below all came from one sample that was sequenced in a study of PD-L1 blockade in urothelial cancer. Method: immunoSEQ multiplex PCR; TCRdb's copy keeps in-frame clones and lacks some. The repertoire has tens of thousands of clones, approximately 85% of them found once; the top ten carry 1.9%. Time point described: peripheral blood 6 weeks after treatment start. The sample consisted of PBMCs, taken around atezolizumab (anti-PD-L1) treatment. All receptors derive from a man aged 45-65 years with urothelial cancer.

The rearrangement joins TRBV14 to TRBJ1-5; 9 bases map to TRBD1. CDR1 SGHDN and CDR2 FVKESK come from the germline V gene. With 4 bases clipped from V and 0 bases from J, the junction kept 4 bases outside the gene matches. This CDR3 is 16 amino acids long. The CDR3 sequence is CASSRDRDYSNQPQHF. The CDR3 nucleotides read TGTGCCAGCAGCCGGGACAGGGACTATAGCAATCAGCCCCAGCATTTT.

The rearrangement uses TRBV10-1 and TRBJ1-2; 7 bases map to TRBD1. This CDR3 contains 13 residues. CDR1 is WNHNN, CDR2 SYGVQD, per germline (reference sequence). J lost 3 bases, V lost 6 bases, and 4 bases had no gene match. The DNA for the CDR3 is TGCGCCAGCAGCGGGGACAGCTACTATGGCTACACCTTC. This gives the protein CASSGDSYYGYTF.

DNA for the CDR3: TGTGCCAGCAGCTCCGCGTCGTACAATGAGCAGTTCTTC. Translated: CASSSASYNEQFF. The V gene is TRBV5-5, the J gene TRBJ2-1; D is undetermined. V shed 3 bases and J shed 4 bases, with 8 bases lying between them. Germline CDR1 SGHKS, CDR2 YYEKEE (reference sequence). The CDR3 spans 13 residues.

V and J are TRBV5-5 and TRBJ2-1; 9 bases are a match to TRBD2. V was clipped by 4 bases and J by 8 bases; unmatched bases: 10. This CDR3 spans 15 amino acids. In germline, CDR1 is SGHKS, CDR2 YYEKEE (reference sequence). In nucleotides, the CDR3 is TGTGCCAGCAGCGTACAAGGCGGGGGGGCTTATGAGCAGTTCTTC. It encodes CASSVQGGGAYEQFF.

V and J are TRBV6-6 and TRBJ1-4; 8 nucleotides match TRBD1. V lost 2 bases, J lost 3 bases, and 2 bases stayed unmatched. The CDR3 has 15 residues. The germline V gene encodes CDR1 MNHNY and CDR2 SVGAGI (reference sequence). CDR3 sequence: CASSYQGQANEKLFF. As DNA, the CDR3 is TGTGCCAGCAGTTACCAGGGACAGGCTAATGAAAAACTGTTTTTT.

The rearrangement uses TRBV6-4 and TRBJ2-1; D is unresolved. Germline CDR1 reads MRHNA; CDR2 reads SNTAGT. V shed 0 bases and J shed 9 bases, with 9 bases lying between them. This CDR3 is built from 13 residues. For the CDR3, the DNA is TGTGCCAGCAGTGACTCGAGAGTCTCTGAGCAGTTCTTC. Protein: CASSDSRVSEQFF.

This chain links TRBV7-7 with TRBJ2-5; TRBD2 matches at 10 bases. This CDR3 is built from 14 residues. Germline assignment: CDR1 SSHAT and CDR2 FNYEAQ (reference sequence). With 1 base clipped from V and 5 bases from J, the junction kept 1 base outside the gene matches. This CDR3 is CASSLELAGETQYF. In DNA form, the CDR3 reads TGTGCCAGCAGCTTAGAACTAGCGGGGGAGACCCAGTACTTC.

This chain joins TRBV7-3 and TRBJ2-1; 8 bases map to TRBD2. The CDR3 has 16 residues. V lost 3 bases, J lost 5 bases, and 9 bases stayed unmatched. Germline V gene data show CDR1 as SGHTA and CDR2 as FQGTGA. CDR3 DNA: TGTGCCAGCAGCTTCTCGAACGGGGGGGGCGACAATGAGCAGTTCTTC. Amino acid sequence: CASSFSNGGGDNEQFF. Full variable domain (missing parts from reference TRBV7-3 and TRBJ2-1): GAGVSQTPSNKVTEKGKYVELRCDPISGHTALYWYRQSLGQGPEFLIYFQGTGAADDSGLPNDRFFAVRPEGSVSTLKIQRTERGDSAVYLCASSFSNGGGDNEQFFGPGTRLTVL.

This clone is a singleton in its sample. The chain employs TRBV5-5 and TRBJ2-3, with 10 nucleotides matching TRBD2. CDR1 and CDR2 (germline): SGHKS, YYEKEE (reference sequence). This CDR3 is built from 18 residues. V was clipped by 0 bases and J by 0 bases; unmatched bases: 7. The CDR3 sequence: CASSLVLAGMVSTDTQYF. The DNA for the CDR3 is TGTGCCAGCAGCTTGGTACTAGCGGGAATGGTTAGCACAGATACGCAGTATTTT. Variable domain in full (rest from reference TRBV5-5 and TRBJ2-3): DAGVTQSPTHLIKTRGQQVTLRCSPISGHKSVSWYQQVLGQGPQFIFQYYEKEERGRGNFPDRFSARQFPNYSSELNVNALLLGDSALYLCASSLVLAGMVSTDTQYFGPGTRLTVL.

V and J are TRBV18 and TRBJ2-1; TRBD2 is a possible D gene (5 bases). CDR3 length equals 17 residues. V lost 4 bases and J lost 0, with 16 bases in between. CDR1 is KGHSH, CDR2 LQKENI, per germline. The CDR3 loop is CASSHDLGLSSYNEQFF. In nucleotides, the CDR3 is TGTGCCAGCTCACATGATCTAGGACTGTCCTCCTACAATGAGCAGTTCTTC.

The chain joins TRBV7-9 to TRBJ2-2, with D maybe TRBD1 (6 bases). CDR3 length: 14 amino acids. V was shortened by 5 bases and J by 6 bases, with 13 bases between the two germline ends. Germline loops: CDR1 SEHNR, CDR2 FQNEAQ (reference sequence). The CDR3 reads CASSPKAGAGELFF. The CDR3 DNA reads TGTGCCAGCAGCCCCAAGGCAGGGGCCGGGGAGCTGTTTTTT.

This chain uses TRBV30 with TRBJ1-2; no definite D call. Germline CDR1 GTSNPN, CDR2 SVGIG (reference sequence). The germline V and J ends were trimmed by 3 bases and 4 bases, with 15 bases remaining between them. This CDR3 spans 14 amino acids. The DNA for the CDR3 is TGTGCCTGGAGCGGTACGTTTACGGGCTATGGCTACACCTTC. Translation: CAWSGTFTGYGYTF.

The rearrangement joins TRBV11-2 to TRBJ2-7; 7 bases match TRBD1. Germline values: CDR1 SGHAT, CDR2 FQNNGV. V dropped 5 bases and J dropped 4; count of bases not matched to a gene: 8. This CDR3 region has 14 residues. This CDR3 reads CASSPVAGGYEQYF. CDR3 sequence (DNA): TGTGCCAGCAGCCCGGTGGCAGGGGGTTACGAGCAGTACTTC.

V gene TRBV5-1 combines with J gene TRBJ2-4; tentatively, D is TRBD1 (6 bases). The CDR3 runs 15 residues. Germline CDR1 and CDR2: SGHRS and YFSETQ. Trimming took off 3 bases at V and 0 bases at J, with 10 bases between the two ends. Written as DNA, the CDR3 is TGCGCCAGCAGCTGGGGACAACTAGCCAAAAACATTCAGTACTTC. This encodes CASSWGQLAKNIQYF.

V is TRBV28 and J is TRBJ1-3; 7 bases map to TRBD1. With V trimmed by 8 bases and J by 0 bases, 7 bases remained unmatched. Looked up from germline, CDR1 is MDHEN and CDR2 is SYDVKM. This CDR3 is built from 15 residues. In nucleotides, the CDR3 is TGTGCCAGCTCTGGGGACAGAAGCTCTGGAAACACCATATATTTT. Translated: CASSGDRSSGNTIYF.

The rearrangement uses TRBV30 and TRBJ2-7; 8 bases are a match to TRBD1. The CDR3 extends over 15 amino acids. Per germline, CDR1 GTSNPN and CDR2 SVGIG (reference sequence). The trim removed 4 bases at V and 5 bases at J, leaving 13 bases unmatched. CDR3 in amino acids: CAWTPGTGSWHEQYF. The CDR3 nucleotides read TGTGCCTGGACCCCCGGGACAGGCAGCTGGCACGAGCAGTACTTC.

V usage is TRBV9 and J usage is TRBJ2-7, with D uncertain. The CDR3 contains 13 residues. Germline CDR1 reads SGDLS; CDR2 reads YYNGEE. Trimming stripped 5 bases from V and 0 bases from J, with 9 bases between. Here the CDR3 DNA reads TGTGCCAGCAGTGATTCAGACTCCTACGAGCAGTACTTC. Translated: CASSDSDSYEQYF. The complete variable domain, with remaining parts taken from reference TRBV9 and TRBJ2-7, reads DSGVTQTPKHLITATGQRVTLRCSPRSGDLSVYWYQQSLDQGLQFLIQYYNGEERAKGNILERFSAQQFPDLHSELNLSSLELGDSALYFCASSDSDSYEQYFGPGTRLTVT.

CDR3 residues: CASSLTPAQGSTGELFF. The CDR3 coding sequence is TGTGCCAGCAGCTTAACACCCGCCCAGGGGAGCACCGGGGAGCTGTTTTTT. The gene calls are TRBV7-3 and TRBJ2-2, with D possibly TRBD1 on 6 matching bases. Trimming took 0 bases from V and 4 from J, leaving 15 bases between them. Germline V gene sequence: CDR1 SGHTA, CDR2 FQGTGA. This CDR3 region has 17 residues.

The rearrangement links TRBV7-9 to TRBJ2-1, with 7 bases fitting TRBD1. V was pared by 1 base and J by 2 bases, with 2 bases of the junction left unmatched. The germline gives CDR1 SEHNR, CDR2 FQNEAQ (reference sequence). The CDR3 is made up of 15 amino acids. CDR3 amino acids: CASSLGQGAYNEQFF. The CDR3 DNA follows: TGTGCCAGCAGCTTAGGACAGGGAGCCTACAATGAGCAGTTCTTC.

This chain joins TRBV7-9 and TRBJ1-1; tentatively, D is TRBD1 (5 bases). CDR1 and CDR2 from the germline V gene are SEHNR and FQNEAQ (reference sequence). V lost 6 bases and J lost 5, with 19 bases in between. This CDR3 is built from 15 residues. The CDR3 protein is CASRSVGGNKTEAFF. The CDR3 DNA reads TGTGCCAGCAGGTCCGTCGGGGGGAATAAGACTGAAGCTTTCTTT.

The rearrangement uses TRBV4-2 and TRBJ2-1; 11 bases align to TRBD2. Trimming took 2 bases from V and 7 from J; bases not matched to a gene: 13. Germline loops: CDR1 LGHNA, CDR2 YNFKEQ. This CDR3 has 18 residues. The CDR3 sequence is CASSQFASGGTLRNEQFF. The CDR3, as DNA: TGTGCCAGCAGCCAATTCGCTAGCGGGGGGACCTTACGTAATGAGCAGTTCTTC.

This clone was observed a few times. DNA of the CDR3: TGTGCCACCGGGGGGGCGCATGACTATGGCTACACCTTC. Its protein is CATGGAHDYGYTF. The chain has TRBV15 and TRBJ1-2; perhaps TRBD1 as D (6 bases). V was shortened by 8 bases and J by 3 bases, with 13 bases between the two germline ends. This CDR3 has 13 residues. Germline CDR1 reads LNHNV; CDR2 reads YYDKDF (reference sequence).

This clone was seen a few times. V is TRBV5-6 and J is TRBJ2-6; 8 bases map to TRBD1. Germline lookup yields CDR1 SGHDT and CDR2 YYEEEE. The trim removed 2 bases at V and 1 base at J, leaving 8 bases unmatched. The CDR3 sequence is 18 residues long. DNA for the CDR3: TGTGCCAGCAGCTTTCATGAGACAGGGGTGTCTGGGGCCAACGTCCTGACTTTC. Translating gives CASSFHETGVSGANVLTF.

The gene calls are TRBV2 and TRBJ1-2; D not resolved. V was pared by 2 bases and J by 4 bases, with 14 bases between. The CDR3 loop spans 15 amino acids. Germline-derived CDR1 and CDR2 are SNHLY and FYNNEI. Here the CDR3 DNA reads TGTGCCAGCAGTGAACAGACACTAGGAACCTATGGCTACACCTTC. It is translated as CASSEQTLGTYGYTF.

The chain couples TRBV7-3 to TRBJ2-5; TRBD2 is a possible D gene (6 bases). The CDR3 extends over 13 amino acids. Germline V CDR1 and CDR2: SGHTA, FQGTGA. Trimming left V 4 bases short and J 1 base short, with 7 bases between. CDR3 in DNA: TGTGCCAGCAGCTCCGGGAGCCAAGAGACCCAGTACTTC. This gives the protein CASSSGSQETQYF. The full variable domain, rest sourced from reference TRBV7-3 and TRBJ2-5, is GAGVSQTPSNKVTEKGKYVELRCDPISGHTALYWYRQSLGQGPEFLIYFQGTGAADDSGLPNDRFFAVRPEGSVSTLKIQRTERGDSAVYLCASSSGSQETQYFGPGTRLLVL.

DNA of the CDR3: TGTGCCAGCAGAAAAGGGACAGCGATCACCGGGGAGCTGTTTTTT. Translation gives CASRKGTAITGELFF. The chain combines TRBV6-5 with TRBJ2-2; 7 bases are shared with TRBD1. The CDR3 sequence is 15 residues long. Per the germline V gene, CDR1 is MNHEY and CDR2 is SVGAGI. The V segment lost 6 bases and the J segment 4 bases; nucleotides outside the gene matches: 8.

The gene calls are TRBV11-3 and TRBJ2-1; TRBD1 might be the D (5 bases). This CDR3 is built from 13 residues. V lost 2 bases, J lost 6 bases, and 8 bases lay in between. Germline lookup yields CDR1 SGHNT and CDR2 YENEEA. The CDR3 here is CASSLSGSNEQFF. DNA for the CDR3: TGTGCCAGCAGCTTATCAGGGTCCAATGAGCAGTTCTTC.

This sequence joins TRBV29-1 and TRBJ2-1; the match to TRBD2 covers 8 bases. CDR3 size: 14 residues. Germline CDR1 and CDR2: SQVTM and ANQGSEA. V was pared by 7 bases and J by 1 base, with 6 bases of the junction left unmatched. CDR3 coding DNA: TGCAGCGGCACACTAGCGGTTTCCTACAATGAGCAGTTCTTC. Protein sequence: CSGTLAVSYNEQFF.

J is TRBJ2-1 and V is TRBV19; the match to TRBD2 covers 9 bases. The trim removed 6 bases at V and 14 bases at J, leaving 8 bases unmatched. The germline CDR1 and CDR2 sequences are LNHDA and SQIVND (reference sequence). The CDR3 runs 12 residues. The CDR3 sequence is CASRGLAGAEFF. For the CDR3, the DNA is TGTGCCAGTAGGGGATTAGCGGGGGCGGAGTTCTTC.

This chain uses TRBV2 with TRBJ2-7, with a possible D match to TRBD1 (7 bases). CDR1 and CDR2 (germline): SNHLY, FYNNEI. CDR3 length: 16 amino acids. The germline V and J ends were trimmed by 3 bases and 1 base, with 16 bases remaining between them. CDR3 bases: TGTGCCAGCAGTGACTTCGGAGGGGGCAGATCCTACGAGCAGTACTTC. It is translated as CASSDFGGGRSYEQYF.

The gene calls are TRBV5-8 and TRBJ2-5; 11 bases are shared with TRBD2. The CDR3 has 16 amino acids. J lost 2 bases, V lost 2 bases, and 5 bases had no gene match. CDR1 and CDR2 from the germline V gene are SGHTS and YDEGEE. In nucleotides, the CDR3 is TGTGCCAGCAGCTTACTAGCGGGGGTCCCTCAAGAGACCCAGTACTTC. Protein: CASSLLAGVPQETQYF.

The V call is TRBV9, the J call TRBJ2-1, with TRBD2 matching 8 bases. After removal of 3 bases from V and 4 bases from J, the junction contained 6 bases not matched to a gene. Germline V gene sequence: CDR1 SGDLS, CDR2 YYNGEE. The CDR3 is made up of 15 amino acids. CDR3 in DNA: TGTGCCAGCAGCGCCGGGACTAGGAGGTACAATGAGCAGTTCTTC. It yields the protein CASSAGTRRYNEQFF.